In this sample, the clone carrying this T cell receptor (beta chain) turned up a few times. CDR1 KGHSH and CDR2 LQKENI come from the germline V gene. The V end lost 2 bases, the J end lost 2 bases, and 10 bases lay between the germline ends. CDR3 length: 14 residues. In the PCR, 60 Vbeta and 13 Jbeta primers were used. Produced via immunoSEQ multiplex PCR; TCRdb's table is partial and in-frame only. The repertoire has some 120,000 clones, roughly 70% of them found once; the top ten carry 6.6%. The sample originates from a study of cytomegalovirus exposure and HLA in healthy donors. The clonotype originates from a middle-aged man in good health and CMV-seropositive. The sequenced sample was PBMCs. This rearrangement joins TRBV18 to TRBJ2-7; D might be TRBD1 (6 bases). CDR3 sequence: CASSPREGAYEQYF. CDR3 nucleotides: TGTGCCAGCTCACCAAGAGAGGGGGCCTACGAGCAGTACTTC.